The clone carrying this T cell receptor beta chain appeared a few times. As yet, its antigen is unknown. This sample was included in a study of T cell repertoires in cytomegalovirus infection. About the research overall: Epitope selection comprised recently identified HLA-C-restricted CMV epitopes and well-studied HLA-B-restricted CMV epitopes. Broader study findings: Cumulative frequency of public TCR beta families picked out carriers of CMV plus the relevant HLA.

TCRdb re-analysed the reads in MiXCR, keeping a single row per CDR3 protein. The top ten hold 13% of the sample, which has approximately 1,000,000 distinct CDR3 sequences, roughly 31% seen once. Sequenced here: cultured CD8+ T cells from PBMCs, sampled from culture after CMV antigen stimulation. This TCR came from a human donor in good health (CMV status not recorded). Some clones in this sample may be carry-over from other donors' samples.

CDR3 DNA: TGTGCCAGCAGTTCCCCCTCCGCGGTGGGTTGGGGCGAGCAGTACTTC. Amino acids: CASSSPSAVGWGEQYF. This chain connects TRBV6-5 to TRBJ2-7; D not certain. The CDR3 consists of 16 residues. V lost 4 bases to trimming and J lost 6 bases, with 22 bases between them. The V gene's germline CDR1 is MNHEY and CDR2 SVGAGI.